This T cell receptor (beta chain) was identified during a study of T-cell memory formation after mild COVID-19. Barcoded TCR alpha and TCR beta cDNA libraries with UMIs came from 5'RACE using constant-segment primers. From the 5' RACE reads, TCRdb called clonotypes with MiXCR, one entry per CDR3 protein. The sample shows 550,000 to 600,000 distinct CDR3 sequences, roughly 17% of them seen only once. This CDR3 is built from 15 residues. Trimming removed 1 base at V and 5 bases at J, with 14 bases between. Germline V gene data show CDR1 as LGHNA and CDR2 as YNFKEQ. Study findings and constraints: Shrinking CD4+ clones were chiefly CM and EM; CD8+ ones were chiefly EMRA. Later expanders leaned toward CD4+, whereas clones contracting from day 15 to 85 were balanced CD4/CD8.

This clonotype has only a few counts. What it binds is not known. V is TRBV4-2 and J is TRBJ1-2, with a possible D match to TRBD1 (6 bases). Input material: PBMCs or a T cell subset sorted from them (not recorded which). The source of this sequence is an adult woman who had mild COVID-19 (a few samples of this study predate the infection). Cell type and time point are not known. CDR3 in DNA: TGTGCCAGCAGCCAAGTCCCCCCGCAGGGGTATGGCTACACCTTC. Protein: CASSQVPPQGYGYTF.